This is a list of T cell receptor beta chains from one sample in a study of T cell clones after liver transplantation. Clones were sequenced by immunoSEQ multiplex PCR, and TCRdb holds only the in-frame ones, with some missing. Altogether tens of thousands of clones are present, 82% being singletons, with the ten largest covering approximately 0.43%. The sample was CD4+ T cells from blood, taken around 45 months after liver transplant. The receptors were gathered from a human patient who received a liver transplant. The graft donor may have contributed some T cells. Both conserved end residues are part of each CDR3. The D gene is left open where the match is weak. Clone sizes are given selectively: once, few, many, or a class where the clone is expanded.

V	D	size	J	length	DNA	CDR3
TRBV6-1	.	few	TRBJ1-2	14	TGTGCCAGCAGTGAAGAAAGGGGGGTCTATGGCTACACCTTC	CASSEERGVYGYTF
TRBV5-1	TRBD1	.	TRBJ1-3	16	TGCGCCAGCAGCCGGGACAGACCAGTTTCTGGAAACACCATATATTTT	CASSRDRPVSGNTIYF
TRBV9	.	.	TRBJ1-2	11	TGTGCCAGTACCTCCGGCGGGGGCTACACCTTC	CASTSGGGYTF
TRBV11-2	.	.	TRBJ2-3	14	TGTGCCAGCACCTCTATGGGGTTGGAGTATACGCAGTATTTT	CASTSMGLEYTQYF
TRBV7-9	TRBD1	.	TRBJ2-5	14	TGTGCCAGCAGCCCACGGGACAGGGGAGAGACCCAGTACTTC	CASSPRDRGETQYF
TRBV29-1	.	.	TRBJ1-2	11	TGCAGCGGTCGGGAGGCCTATGGCTACACCTTC	CSGREAYGYTF
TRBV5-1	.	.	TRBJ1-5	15	TGCGCCAGCAGCCCGGAGGGGGGGGCGTATCAGCCCCAGCATTTT	CASSPEGGAYQPQHF
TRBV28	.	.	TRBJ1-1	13	TGTGCCAGCATCTTTGGGGGCGGCACTGAAGCTTTCTTT	CASIFGGGTEAFF
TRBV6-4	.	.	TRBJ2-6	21	TGTGCCAGCAGTGACTCGGAATTTATCGACCTATACTACTCTGGGGCCAACGTCCTGACTTTC	CASSDSEFIDLYYSGANVLTF
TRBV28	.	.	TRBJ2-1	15	TGTGCCAGCAGTTTATTCCCGAGCTCCTACAATGAGCAGTTCTTC	CASSLFPSSYNEQFF
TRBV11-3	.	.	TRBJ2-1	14	TGTGCCAGCAGCTCAAGTCGACTCCCCATTGAGCAGTTCTTC	CASSSSRLPIEQFF
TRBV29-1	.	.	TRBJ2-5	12	TGCAGCTTGGGAGTCCCGGGGGAGACCCAGTACTTC	CSLGVPGETQYF
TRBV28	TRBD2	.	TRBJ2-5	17	TGTGCCAGCAGTCGAATACCGGGACTAACTAATCCCCCGACCCAGTACTTC	CASSRIPGLTNPPTQYF
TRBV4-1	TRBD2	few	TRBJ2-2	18	TGCGCCAGCAGCCCTCTTCCACTAGCGGGGAGGGGCACCGGGGAGCTGTTTTTT	CASSPLPLAGRGTGELFF
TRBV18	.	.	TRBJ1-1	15	TGTGCCAGCTCACCATTCGGCGGGGAGTACACTGAAGCTTTCTTT	CASSPFGGEYTEAFF
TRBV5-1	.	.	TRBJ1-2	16	TGCGCCAGCAGCCTGGGAGGTTCAAGCGATAACTATGGCTACACCTTC	CASSLGGSSDNYGYTF
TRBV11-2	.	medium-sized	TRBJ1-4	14	TGTGCCAGCAGCCTTCGACTGGGGGATGAAAAACTGTTTTTT	CASSLRLGDEKLFF
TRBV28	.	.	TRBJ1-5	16	TGTGCCAGCAGTTTAATCCCGCGCGTAGGCAATCAGCCCCAGCATTTT	CASSLIPRVGNQPQHF
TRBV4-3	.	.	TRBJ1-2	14	TGCGCCAGCAGCCAAGATTCGAGATGTTGTGGCTACACCTTC	CASSQDSRCCGYTF
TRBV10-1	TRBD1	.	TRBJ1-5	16	TGCGCCAGCAGTGAGTGGACAGGGGGGGGCAATCAGCCCCAGCATTTT	CASSEWTGGGNQPQHF
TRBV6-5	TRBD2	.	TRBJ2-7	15	TGTGCCAGCAGTTACCCACCGGGACTAGCGTGTGAGCAGTACTTC	CASSYPPGLACEQYF
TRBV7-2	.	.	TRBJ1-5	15	TGTGCCAGCAGCTTCGCGGAGGCCCGGAATCAGCCCCAGCATTTT	CASSFAEARNQPQHF
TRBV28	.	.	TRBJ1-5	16	TGTGCCAGCAGATGGGGGTCAGGGGTAAGCAATCAGCCCCAGCATTTT	CASRWGSGVSNQPQHF
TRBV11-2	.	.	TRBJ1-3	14	TGTGCCAGCTCGGCGGGTCTGGGTGGAAACACCATATATTTT	CASSAGLGGNTIYF
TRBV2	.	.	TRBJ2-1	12	TGTGCCAGCAGTCAGGACTACAATGAGCAGTTCTTC	CASSQDYNEQFF
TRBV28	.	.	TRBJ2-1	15	TGTGCCAGCCTTGGGGCCTTGCAGGCTGTTTATGAGCAGTTCTTC	CASLGALQAVYEQFF
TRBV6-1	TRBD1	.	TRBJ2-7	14	TGTGCCAGCACTCCGGGGGACAGGCCAGAGGGGCAGTACTTC	CASTPGDRPEGQYF
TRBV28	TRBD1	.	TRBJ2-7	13	TGTGCCAGCAGGACAGGGAATACCTACGAGCAGTACTTC	CASRTGNTYEQYF
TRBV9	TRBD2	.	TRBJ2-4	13	TGTGCCAGCAGCGTAGGAGGGAGGGACATTCAGTACTTC	CASSVGGRDIQYF
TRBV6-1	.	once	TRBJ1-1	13	TGTGCCAGCAGTGCCCGAATCGTGACTGAAGCTTTCTTT	CASSARIVTEAFF
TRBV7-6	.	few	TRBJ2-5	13	TGTGCCAGCAGCTTAAGTCTGGGGGAGACCCAGTACTTC	CASSLSLGETQYF
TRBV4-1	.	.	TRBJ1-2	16	TGCGCCAGCAGCCAAGAACGCGGCAGGACTCCATATGGCTACACCTTC	CASSQERGRTPYGYTF
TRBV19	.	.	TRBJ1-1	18	TGTGCCAGTAGTATAACGAGGCGGGCAGGGTGGGTGAACACTGAAGCTTTCTTT	CASSITRRAGWVNTEAFF
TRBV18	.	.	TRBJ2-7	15	TGTGCCAGCTCACTAGCGGGACAGCCGTCCTACGAGCAGTACTTC	CASSLAGQPSYEQYF
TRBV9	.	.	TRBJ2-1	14	TGTGCCAGCGCCGCAAAGGGGTCCTACAATGAGCAGTTCTTC	CASAAKGSYNEQFF
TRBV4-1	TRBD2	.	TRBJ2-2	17	TGCGCCAGCAGCCAAGGGGGCGGGGGGATAAACACCGGGGAGCTGTTTTTT	CASSQGGGGINTGELFF
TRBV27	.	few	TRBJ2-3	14	TGTGCCACTCGGACAGCCCGCCCCACAGATACGCAGTATTTT	CATRTARPTDTQYF
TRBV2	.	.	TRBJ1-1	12	TGTGCCAGCAGCAGGCAGAACACTGAAGCTTTCTTT	CASSRQNTEAFF
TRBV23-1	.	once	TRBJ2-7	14	TGCGCCAGCAGTCGACCCATCGGCCCCTACGAGCAGTACTTC	CASSRPIGPYEQYF
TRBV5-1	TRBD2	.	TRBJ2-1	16	TGCGCCAGCAGCCTCGACCTAGCGGGGGCTTACAATGAGCAGTTCTTC	CASSLDLAGAYNEQFF
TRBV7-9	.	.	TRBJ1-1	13	TGTGCCAGCAGCCCCGAAATGAACACTGAAGCTTTCTTT	CASSPEMNTEAFF
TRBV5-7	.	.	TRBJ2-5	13	TGTGCCAGCAGCTTCCCGAACCAAGAGACCCAGTACTTC	CASSFPNQETQYF
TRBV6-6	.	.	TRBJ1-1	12	TGTGCCAGCAGATTCTCCTCCGAGGAAGCTTTCTTT	CASRFSSEEAFF
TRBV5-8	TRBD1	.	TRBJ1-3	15	TGTGCCAGCAGGACCGGGACAGGGTCTGGAAACACCATATATTTT	CASRTGTGSGNTIYF
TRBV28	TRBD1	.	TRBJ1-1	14	TGTGCCAGCAGTTTATCAGGGGGCGGTTCACTAGCTTTCTTT	CASSLSGGGSLAFF
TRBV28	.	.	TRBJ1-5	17	TGTGCCAGCAGCCAAGTTTTAGGGATTAATAGCAATCAGCCCCAGCATTTT	CASSQVLGINSNQPQHF
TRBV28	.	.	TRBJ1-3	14	TGTGCCAGCAGCAACGGTCTCTGGAGAAACACCATATATTTT	CASSNGLWRNTIYF
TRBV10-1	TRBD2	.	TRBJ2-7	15	TGCGCCAGCAGTGAGAGGACTAGCGCCTCCTACGAGCAGTACTTC	CASSERTSASYEQYF
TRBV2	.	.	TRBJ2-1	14	TGTGCCAGCAGACTGAGTGCCGACGGCAATGAGCAGTTCTTC	CASRLSADGNEQFF
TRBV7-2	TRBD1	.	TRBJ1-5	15	TGTGCCAGCAGCTTGCCCGAGACAGGGCGGCAGCCCCAGCATTTT	CASSLPETGRQPQHF
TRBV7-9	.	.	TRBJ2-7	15	TGTGCCAGCAGTAACGAAGCGGGCCTAATCTACGAGCAGTACTTC	CASSNEAGLIYEQYF
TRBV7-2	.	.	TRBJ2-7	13	TGTGCCAGCAGCTTAGGCGGGAACGGCGAGCAGTACTTC	CASSLGGNGEQYF
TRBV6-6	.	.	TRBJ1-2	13	TGTGCCAGCAGTTTGGGGGGCATCTATGGCTACACCTTC	CASSLGGIYGYTF
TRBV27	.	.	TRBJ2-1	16	TGTGCCAGCAGTTTATCTCGGGGACGAAAGTACAATGAGCAGTTCTTC	CASSLSRGRKYNEQFF
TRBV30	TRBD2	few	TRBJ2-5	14	TGTGCCTGGAGTACGGGGGGAAAGGGAGAGACCCAGTACTTC	CAWSTGGKGETQYF
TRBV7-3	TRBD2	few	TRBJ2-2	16	TGTGCCAGCAGCTCCCGCCTAGCGGGAGGGCACGGGGAGCTGTTTTTT	CASSSRLAGGHGELFF
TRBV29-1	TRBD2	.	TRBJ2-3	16	TGCAGCGTTGGGGCTCCAGGACTAGCGGGAGTAGATACGCAGTATTTT	CSVGAPGLAGVDTQYF